The 21 T cell receptor beta chains listed next were all sequenced from one sample in a study of somatic mutations in cytotoxic T cells in rheumatoid arthritis. Sequencing used immunoSEQ multiplex PCR; TCRdb keeps in-frame clones, though not all of them. The sample holds 35,000 to 40,000 clones, under 90% seen once. Sequenced sample: CD8+ T cells sorted from blood. The receptor source for this set is a man aged 35-49 years in good health.

V and J are TRBV28 and TRBJ2-2, with 8 positions matching TRBD1. This CDR3 contains 14 residues. Germline V CDR1 and CDR2: MDHEN, SYDVKM. With V trimmed by 4 bases and J by 4 bases, 2 bases remained unmatched. The CDR3 DNA is TGTGCCAGCAGTTGGACAGGGAGCACCGGGGAGCTGTTTTTT. Protein: CASSWTGSTGELFF.

This clone was recorded once. The rearrangement uses TRBV29-1 and TRBJ2-7; TRBD2 might be the D (6 bases). Trimming stripped 0 bases from V and 0 bases from J, with 12 bases between. The CDR3 spans 15 residues. The V gene's germline CDR1 is SQVTM and CDR2 ANQGSEA. CDR3 in DNA: TGCAGCGTTGAAGATCAAGGGCGGGACTCCTACGAGCAGTACTTC. Its protein is CSVEDQGRDSYEQYF.

The V gene is TRBV28, the J gene TRBJ2-5, with TRBD1 matching 7 bases. CDR3 size: 18 residues. V shed 3 bases, J shed 1 base, and the junction held 14 bases outside the gene matches. CDR1 and CDR2 (germline): MDHEN, SYDVKM. The CDR3 DNA reads TGTGCCAGCAGTTTCCCTTTGGGACAGAAAATCTCCCAAGAGACCCAGTACTTC. This codes for CASSFPLGQKISQETQYF. The entire variable domain, with the rest obtained from reference TRBV28 and TRBJ2-5, is as follows: DVKVTQSSRYLVKRTGEKVFLECVQDMDHENMFWYRQDPGLGLRLIYFSYDVKMKEKGDIPEGYSVSREKKERFSLILESASTNQTSMYLCASSFPLGQKISQETQYFGPGTRLLVL.

The chain couples TRBV9 to TRBJ2-3, with D possibly matching TRBD2 (6 bases). CDR1 and CDR2 from the germline V gene are SGDLS and YYNGEE. The CDR3 contains 13 residues. The V gene lost 0 bases and the J gene lost 5 bases, with 7 bases spanning the gap. The CDR3 sequence is CASSVGGGDTQYF. CDR3 bases: TGTGCCAGCAGCGTAGGGGGAGGAGATACGCAGTATTTT.

The chain has TRBV11-2 and TRBJ1-5, with a weak D call TRBD1 (5 bases). Trimming shortened V by 6 bases and J by 5 bases, and 11 bases separated the two germline ends. This CDR3 is 13 amino acids long. CDR1 SGHAT and CDR2 FQNNGV come from the germline V gene. CDR3 protein: CASRGGIYQPQHF. The CDR3 DNA is TGTGCCAGCAGGGGGGGGATCTATCAGCCCCAGCATTTT.

The chain carries TRBV9 and TRBJ1-4; D is unclear. V dropped 0 bases and J dropped 6 bases, with 6 bases sitting between them. Germline CDR1 is SGDLS and CDR2 is YYNGEE. This CDR3 region has 13 residues. CDR3 sequence reads: CASSVGGDEKLFF. CDR3 nucleotide sequence: TGTGCCAGCAGCGTAGGTGGTGATGAAAAACTGTTTTTT.

This clone was found a few times. The CDR3: CASSLGHSYEQYF. CDR3 DNA: TGTGCCAGCAGTTTGGGACATAGCTACGAGCAGTACTTC. The chain uses TRBV28 and TRBJ2-7, with D perhaps TRBD1 (6 bases). Germline loops: CDR1 MDHEN, CDR2 SYDVKM. V shed 3 bases and J shed 3 bases, with 9 bases lying between them. The CDR3 runs 13 residues. The whole variable domain, remainder taken from reference TRBV28 and TRBJ2-7, is DVKVTQSSRYLVKRTGEKVFLECVQDMDHENMFWYRQDPGLGLRLIYFSYDVKMKEKGDIPEGYSVSREKKERFSLILESASTNQTSMYLCASSLGHSYEQYFGPGTRLTVT.

The rearrangement joins TRBV28 to TRBJ2-3; TRBD2 is a possible D gene (5 bases). This CDR3 region has 14 residues. V lost 3 bases and J 4 bases, leaving 11 bases between the germline ends. Germline V CDR1 and CDR2: MDHEN, SYDVKM. The CDR3: CASSFVTGADTQYF. The DNA for the CDR3 is TGTGCCAGCAGTTTCGTCACCGGGGCAGATACGCAGTATTTT.

The CDR3 region is CASSSYRSTYEQYF. The CDR3 DNA is TGTGCCAGCAGCTCATACAGGTCTACCTACGAGCAGTACTTC. The chain couples TRBV11-2 to TRBJ2-7; maybe TRBD1 (5 bases). The CDR3 extends over 14 amino acids. Trimming took off 4 bases at V and 2 bases at J, with 12 bases between the two ends. The V gene's germline CDR1 is SGHAT and CDR2 FQNNGV.

This chain links TRBV29-1 with TRBJ1-2; D perhaps matches TRBD1 (5 bases). The CDR3 totals 13 residues. Looked up from germline, CDR1 is SQVTM and CDR2 is ANQGSEA. V was shortened by 8 bases and J by 6 bases, with 19 bases between the two germline ends. CDR3 nucleotide sequence: TGCAGCTCAACGGGGGGGGATTGGAATGGCTACACCTTC. Translating gives CSSTGGDWNGYTF.

This rearrangement joins TRBV21-1 to TRBJ1-4. TRBV21-1 is termed a pseudogene. The CDR3 totals 16 residues. CDR3 sequence: CASSNGPLEVNEKLFF. In DNA form, the CDR3 reads TGTGCCAGCAGCAATGGGCCATTGGAGGTAAATGAAAAACTGTTTTTT.

This rearrangement joins TRBV25-1 to TRBJ2-2; 13 bases align to TRBD2. The germline V gene encodes CDR1 MGHDK and CDR2 SYGVNS. The length of the CDR3 is 17 residues. The junction had 5 bases not matched to a gene; V was cut back by 2 bases and J by 5 bases. The CDR3 coding sequence is TGTGCCAGCAGTGAACCGGGACTAGCGGGAATAACCGGGGAGCTGTTTTTT. It codes for CASSEPGLAGITGELFF.

The CDR3 DNA reads as TGCGCCAGCAGCCAAGCGGTTTCTAGCGGGAGCTCCTACGAGCAGTACTTC. Amino acids: CASSQAVSSGSSYEQYF. The chain carries TRBV4-1 and TRBJ2-7; TRBD2 aligns across 10 bases. CDR3 length: 17 amino acids. Germline V gene data show CDR1 as MGHRA and CDR2 as YSYEKL. V gave up 1 base and J gave up 0 bases; unmatched junction bases: 6.

This clone was found once. Being one base from a much bigger clone, this may be a read error. The same CDR3 also results from other DNA sequences found in this sample. The CDR3 is CASSYSSGSSYEQYF. The CDR3 bases are TGTGCCAGCAGTTACTCTAGCGGGAGCTCCTACGAGCAGTACTTC. This sequence joins TRBV6-5 and TRBJ2-7, with 9 bases identical to TRBD2. CDR1 and CDR2 from the germline V gene are MNHEY and SVGAGI. The J segment lost 0 bases and the V segment lost 0 bases, leaving 0 bases of the junction unmatched. The CDR3 loop spans 15 amino acids.

This chain connects TRBV4-2 to TRBJ2-1, with 8 bases matching TRBD2. The CDR3 consists of 15 residues. V lost 1 base, J lost 9 bases, and 8 bases stayed unmatched. Germline assignment: CDR1 LGHNA and CDR2 YNFKEQ. The CDR3 loop is CASSQGLGLAGEQFF. CDR3 sequence (DNA): TGTGCCAGCAGCCAAGGGCTAGGACTAGCAGGTGAGCAGTTCTTC.

This clone was recorded once. The genes are TRBV27 and TRBJ2-7; the D is unclear. With 6 bases removed from V and 0 bases from J, the gap between germline ends came to 9 bases. Germline V gives CDR1 MNHEY, CDR2 SMNVEV (reference sequence). The CDR3 has 13 amino acids. The CDR3 coding sequence is TGTGCCAGCAGCACCAGAGTCTCCTACGAGCAGTACTTC. Its protein is CASSTRVSYEQYF.

The V call is TRBV19, the J call TRBJ2-7; 9 bases align to TRBD1. This CDR3 comprises 16 residues. The V gene's germline CDR1 is LNHDA and CDR2 SQIVND (reference sequence). The V segment lost 6 bases and the J segment 5 bases; nucleotides outside the gene matches: 14. CDR3 DNA sequence: TGTGCCAGTAGGAAGACAGGGGGACGGGTTCTCGACGAGCAGTACTTC. It encodes CASRKTGGRVLDEQYF.

This clone has a handful of counts. The genes are TRBV5-4 and TRBJ2-7; D is perhaps TRBD1 (5 bases). Trimming left V 1 base short and J 1 base short, with 9 bases between. The CDR3 runs 14 residues. Germline assignment: CDR1 SGHNT and CDR2 YYREEE (reference sequence). Here the CDR3 DNA reads TGTGCCAGCAGCTTGAGGGGAATTTCCTACGAGCAGTACTTC. This encodes CASSLRGISYEQYF.

The count of this clone is one. The CDR3 DNA reads TGTGCCAGCAGTATCCTCGGACTAGCGGCCTACAATGAGCAGTTCTTC. Amino acid sequence: CASSILGLAAYNEQFF. V and J are TRBV27 and TRBJ2-1; 10 nucleotides align to TRBD2. CDR1 and CDR2 from the germline V gene are MNHEY and SMNVEV (reference sequence). Trimming took 5 bases from V and 2 from J; bases not matched to a gene: 6. The CDR3 spans 16 residues.

The V call is TRBV28, the J call TRBJ2-1; 13 nucleotides align to TRBD2. The germline CDR1 and CDR2 sequences are MDHEN and SYDVKM. The CDR3 is made up of 15 amino acids. The trim removed 6 bases at V and 5 bases at J, leaving 4 bases unmatched. CDR3 sequence (DNA): TGTGCCAGCAGCCAACTAGCGGGAGGGAACAATGAGCAGTTCTTC. Its translation is CASSQLAGGNNEQFF.

This clone was seen only once. The chain joins TRBV7-9 to TRBJ2-1; maybe TRBD1 (5 bases). The CDR3 totals 14 residues. Trimming stripped 8 bases from V and 8 bases from J, with 19 bases between. CDR1 SEHNR and CDR2 FQNEAQ come from the germline V gene (reference sequence). CDR3 protein: CASSGQGMIDEQFF. The CDR3 coding sequence is TGTGCCAGCTCCGGGCAGGGCATGATCGATGAGCAGTTCTTC.